This T cell receptor (beta chain) was sequenced in a study of Graves' ophthalmopathy and Graves' hyperthyroidism. The length of the CDR3 is 16 residues. CDR1 is SGHRS and CDR2 is YFSETQ in the germline V gene. For donors with ophthalmopathy, the disease showed moderate-to-severe activity, reached CAS ≥3 and NOSPECS ≥4, and had lasted under 3 months. Amplification from RNA transcripts yielded the TCR beta CDR3 regions. Second-round multiplex PCR followed a first-round RT-PCR using HTBI primers. Using its own MiXCR run on the multiplex PCR reads, TCRdb lists one record per CDR3 protein. Of 450,000 or so distinct CDR3 sequences listed, over 13% are singletons.

The chain is built from TRBV5-1 and TRBJ2-7, with 7 bases matching TRBD1. The source is a young woman with Graves' ophthalmopathy. The sequenced sample consisted of blood. CDR3 in DNA: TGTGCCAGCAGCTTGGCGCCCGGGACAGCTGACTACGAGCAGTACGTC. Translation gives CASSLAPGTADYEQYV.